This T cell receptor beta chain appears in the sequencing data of a study of Graves' ophthalmopathy and Graves' hyperthyroidism. Study findings and constraints: Sensitivity reached more than 70% and specificity about 72% when the model predicted ophthalmopathy progression. Clonotypes were expanded in thyroid at above 0.001 frequency, and most also appeared in blood.

Notes on this clonotype: Its antigen remains unidentified.

CDR3 length: 17 amino acids. Germline CDR1 reads SGHTA; CDR2 reads FQGTGA. Trimming left V 4 bases short and J 6 bases short, with 21 bases between. Only newly diagnosed hyperthyroidism patients aged 18 to 65, with under 2 months' duration, were enrolled. Diagnosis relied on clinical symptoms, serum thyroxine, TRAb, thyroid ultrasound and orbital computed tomography. Amplification of TCR beta CDR3 regions used RNA transcripts. Second-round multiplex PCR came after first-round RT-PCR with HTBI primers. TCRdb analysed the multiplex PCR reads with MiXCR anew, one entry per CDR3 protein. The table records 400,000 to 450,000 distinct CDR3 sequences, more than 20% of them present only once.

This chain uses TRBV7-3 with TRBJ2-2; D might be TRBD1 (5 bases). Source material: peripheral blood. The clonotype was recovered from a young woman with stable Graves' hyperthyroidism. For the CDR3, the DNA is TGTGCCAGCAGCTGGAAACCCCCAGGGCTACAGGCCGGGGAGCTGTTTTTT. Translated: CASSWKPPGLQAGELFF.